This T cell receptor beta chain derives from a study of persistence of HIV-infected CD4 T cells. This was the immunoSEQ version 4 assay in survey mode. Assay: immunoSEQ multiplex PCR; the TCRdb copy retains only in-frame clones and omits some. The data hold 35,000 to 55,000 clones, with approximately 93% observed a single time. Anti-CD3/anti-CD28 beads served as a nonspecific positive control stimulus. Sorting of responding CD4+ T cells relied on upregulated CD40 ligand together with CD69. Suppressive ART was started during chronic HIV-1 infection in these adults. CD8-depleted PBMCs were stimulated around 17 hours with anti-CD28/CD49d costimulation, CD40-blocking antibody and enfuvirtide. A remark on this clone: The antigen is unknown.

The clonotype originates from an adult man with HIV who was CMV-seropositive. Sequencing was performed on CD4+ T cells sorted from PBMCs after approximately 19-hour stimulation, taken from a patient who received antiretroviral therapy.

DNA for the CDR3: TGTGCCAGCAGTTTAAGACAGGGGATAATGAACACTGAAGCTTTCTTT. Residues: CASSLRQGIMNTEAFF. V and J are TRBV28 and TRBJ1-1, with 8 bases fitting TRBD1. Germline V gene sequence: CDR1 MDHEN, CDR2 SYDVKM. The CDR3 is 16 amino acids. Unmatched junction bases numbered 5, after V lost 2 bases and J lost 0 bases.